These T cell receptor beta chains were read from a single sample in a study of blood T cell repertoires in COVID-19. TCRdb keeps only in-frame clones here, not all; method: immunoSEQ multiplex PCR. The profile covers some 150,000 clones, with 80% to 85% appearing a single time and over 7% taken by the ten largest. Material for sequencing was peripheral blood. These receptors were collected from a human donor in a cohort sampled during active COVID-19. Each CDR3 is given with its conserved first and last residue. D genes are given only for firm matches. Clone sizes are given selectively: once, few, many, or a class where the clone is expanded.

v_gene	abundance	j_gene	d_gene	CDR3aa	CDR3nt
TRBV7-7	NA	TRBJ2-7	TRBD1	CASSLGRGPSYEQYF	TGTGCTAGCAGCTTGGGCAGGGGGCCGTCCTACGAGCAGTACTTC
TRBV7-8	NA	TRBJ1-2	NA	CASSSREPAGYTF	TGTGCCAGCAGCTCCCGGGAGCCAGCTGGCTACACCTTC
TRBV5-1	once	TRBJ1-1	TRBD1	CASSTSTGVAFF	TGCGCCAGCAGCACTTCGACAGGGGTGGCTTTCTTT
TRBV5-4	NA	TRBJ2-7	TRBD1	CASSSDRRYEQYF	TGTGCCAGCAGCTCGGACAGGCGCTACGAGCAGTACTTC
TRBV4-1	NA	TRBJ2-5	TRBD2	CASSYGLAVQETQYF	TGCGCCAGCAGCTACGGACTAGCGGTACAAGAGACCCAGTACTTC
TRBV6-5	NA	TRBJ2-7	NA	CASSSSLGTYEQYF	TGTGCCAGCAGTTCTTCCCTGGGCACCTACGAGCAGTACTTC
TRBV27	NA	TRBJ1-1	NA	CASSFFPRQSRSTEAFF	TGTGCCAGCAGTTTCTTCCCCCGACAGTCCAGGAGCACTGAAGCTTTCTTT
TRBV28	NA	TRBJ1-1	NA	CASHPRGRVNTEAFF	TGTGCCTCACACCCCCGGGGTAGGGTCAACACTGAAGCTTTCTTT
TRBV7-2	NA	TRBJ2-3	NA	CASSPGSGFNTQYF	TGTGCCAGCAGCCCCGGGTCCGGTTTTAACACGCAGTATTTT
TRBV19	NA	TRBJ2-3	NA	CASSIDRRYTDTQYF	TGTGCCAGTAGTATAGATCGTCGGTACACAGATACGCAGTATTTT
TRBV6-5	NA	TRBJ2-1	NA	CASSQGSTYNEQFF	TGTGCCAGCAGCCAGGGTTCAACCTACAATGAGCAGTTCTTC
TRBV6-5	NA	TRBJ1-5	TRBD1	CASSPDRDQPQHF	TGTGCCAGCAGTCCGGACAGGGATCAGCCCCAGCATTTT
TRBV19	few	TRBJ1-1	TRBD1	CASSTGAGGTEAFF	TGTGCCAGTAGTACCGGGGCAGGGGGCACTGAAGCTTTCTTT
TRBV20-1	NA	TRBJ2-7	NA	CSARDSTEQYF	TGCAGTGCTAGAGATTCTACTGAGCAGTACTTC
TRBV20-1	NA	TRBJ1-2	TRBD1	CSASEQGDNYGYTF	TGCAGTGCTAGTGAACAGGGGGATAACTATGGCTACACCTTC
TRBV6-5	NA	TRBJ2-3	TRBD1	CASKDRASRTDTQYF	TGTGCCAGCAAAGACAGGGCTTCTCGCACAGATACGCAGTATTTT
TRBV19	few	TRBJ2-2	TRBD1	CASSMSGTVPTGELFF	TGTGCCAGTAGTATGTCCGGGACAGTGCCCACCGGGGAGCTGTTTTTT
TRBV5-1	NA	TRBJ1-1	NA	CASSLAVQGEAFF	TGCGCCAGCAGCTTGGCCGTACAGGGTGAAGCTTTCTTT
TRBV20-1	NA	TRBJ1-1	NA	CSAARNTEAFF	TGCAGTGCTGCCAGGAACACTGAAGCTTTCTTT
TRBV6-6	once	TRBJ2-7	NA	CASRYRDTSSYEQYF	TGTGCCAGCAGGTACCGGGACACCAGCTCCTACGAGCAGTACTTC
TRBV7-9	NA	TRBJ2-1	TRBD2	CASSLVAGGYNEQFF	TGTGCCAGCAGCTTGGTAGCGGGGGGCTACAATGAGCAGTTCTTC
TRBV11-2	NA	TRBJ1-2	NA	CASSLGGPLLGYTF	TGTGCCAGCAGCTTAGGCGGGCCTCTGCTAGGCTACACCTTC
TRBV28	NA	TRBJ2-3	TRBD2	CASSPSGGPPTQYF	TGTGCCAGCAGTCCTAGCGGGGGGCCGCCTACGCAGTATTTT